The 13 T cell receptor beta chains presented below share a single source sample, sequenced in a study of cytomegalovirus exposure and HLA in healthy donors. Primers: 60 Vbeta forward and 13 Jbeta reverse. Profiled with immunoSEQ multiplex PCR; TCRdb holds only in-frame clones, not every one. The sample holds 180,000 or so clones, roughly 85% seen once. The sequenced sample consisted of PBMCs. The receptors were sampled from a man between 18 and 29 years old in good health and CMV-seropositive.

A remark on this clone: At one boundary the junction diverges from the germline segment, which might be a read error. The chain has TRBV7-9 and TRBJ1-1, with no clear D. CDR1 SEHNR and CDR2 FQNEAQ come from the germline V gene (reference sequence). The CDR3 totals 13 residues. The CDR3 is CSSHFGENTEAFF. The CDR3 bases are TGTTCCAGCCACTTCGGGGAGAACACTGAAGCTTTCTTT.

The chain joins TRBV4-1 to TRBJ2-5; D might be TRBD1 (6 bases). CDR1 is MGHRA, CDR2 YSYEKL, per germline. V dropped 3 bases and J dropped 11 bases, with 19 bases sitting between them. The CDR3 has 14 residues. CDR3 residues: CASSQITGRREQYF. CDR3 in DNA: TGCGCCAGCAGCCAGATAACAGGGCGGAGAGAGCAGTACTTC.

The chain recombines TRBV28 with TRBJ1-3; D may be TRBD1 (6 bases). Germline CDR1 reads MDHEN; CDR2 reads SYDVKM. This CDR3 has 15 residues. The V end lost 6 bases, the J end lost 4 bases, and 16 bases lay between the germline ends. The CDR3 DNA follows: TGTGCCAGCAGCACCCCCGGCCAGGGGGGAAACACCATATATTTT. As protein: CASSTPGQGGNTIYF.

The chain links TRBV27 to TRBJ2-2; D gene uncertain. The V end lost 3 bases, the J end lost 7 bases, and 3 bases lay between the germline ends. This CDR3 has 11 residues. In germline, CDR1 is MNHEY, CDR2 SMNVEV (reference sequence). CDR3 amino acids: CASSFLGELFF. Here the CDR3 DNA reads TGTGCCAGCAGTTTCCTCGGGGAGCTGTTTTTT.

The J gene is TRBJ1-2, the V gene TRBV5-1; D may be TRBD1 (5 bases). This CDR3 spans 15 amino acids. CDR1 and CDR2 from the germline V gene are SGHRS and YFSETQ. V was shortened by 0 bases and J by 5 bases, with 14 bases between the two germline ends. CDR3: CASSLEAGLWYGYTF. The CDR3 DNA is TGCGCCAGCAGCTTGGAGGCAGGGCTGTGGTATGGCTACACCTTC.

The chain joins TRBV10-3 to TRBJ2-1; D call uncertain. The CDR3 has 14 amino acids. Germline CDR1 reads ENHRY; CDR2 reads SYGVKD. V dropped 6 bases and J dropped 2 bases, with 11 bases sitting between them. The CDR3 sequence is CAIRDSRPYNEQFF. The DNA for the CDR3 is TGTGCCATCAGAGACTCTAGGCCCTACAATGAGCAGTTCTTC.

CDR3 nucleotide sequence: TGCGCCAGCAGCCAAGATGACAGGGGGCTGCCTCAGCCCCAGCATTTT. Its protein product is CASSQDDRGLPQPQHF. This chain links TRBV4-1 with TRBJ1-5, with 10 positions matching TRBD1. Germline V CDR1 and CDR2: MGHRA, YSYEKL. Trimming cost V 0 bases and J 6 bases; bases outside gene matches: 5. CDR3 length equals 16 residues.

This clone was counted between two and nine times. The chain employs TRBV6-5 and TRBJ1-1, with D unclear. The germline V and J ends were trimmed by 0 bases and 8 bases, with 10 bases remaining between them. Germline CDR1 and CDR2: MNHEY and SVGAGI. This CDR3 contains 13 residues. In nucleotides, the CDR3 is TGTGCCAGCAGTTACTCGAGCCAGACAGAAGCTTTCTTT. Protein sequence: CASSYSSQTEAFF.

The chain uses TRBV15 and TRBJ1-4; unclear D gene. Per germline, CDR1 LNHNV and CDR2 YYDKDF (reference sequence). With 4 bases removed from V and 7 bases from J, the gap between germline ends came to 16 bases. CDR3 length equals 15 residues. In DNA form, the CDR3 reads TGTGCCACCAGCATCATCGACATTCTGGGTGAAAAACTGTTTTTT. Amino acid sequence: CATSIIDILGEKLFF.

The chain joins TRBV6-4 to TRBJ2-5; D may be TRBD2 (7 bases). V lost 6 bases and J lost 2, with 10 bases in between. The germline V gene has CDR1 MRHNA and CDR2 SNTAGT. The CDR3 covers 13 residues. The CDR3 DNA reads as TGTGCCAGCAGCGGGGGGCCTCAAGAGACCCAGTACTTC. Translating it yields CASSGGPQETQYF.

The chain recombines TRBV5-4 with TRBJ2-5; a possible D gene is TRBD1 (6 bases). Trimming removed 10 bases from V and 2 bases from J, with 18 bases in between. The CDR3 spans 14 residues. The germline V gene encodes CDR1 SGHNT and CDR2 YYREEE (reference sequence). CDR3 residues: CAGGSGAPQETQYF. CDR3 in DNA: TGTGCCGGGGGTTCAGGGGCGCCTCAAGAGACCCAGTACTTC.

The chain carries TRBV6-5 and TRBJ2-2; D might be TRBD1 (5 bases). The CDR3 sequence is 14 residues long. V lost 5 bases to trimming and J lost 3 bases, with 10 bases between them. CDR1 MNHEY and CDR2 SVGAGI come from the germline V gene. CDR3 in amino acids: CASSLQGYTGELFF. The CDR3 DNA reads TGTGCCAGCAGTCTCCAGGGTTACACCGGGGAGCTGTTTTTT.

This clone was detected only once. V gene TRBV18 combines with J gene TRBJ2-2; 10 bases are shared with TRBD1. Trimming cost V 4 bases and J 2 bases; bases outside gene matches: 10. The CDR3 sequence is 18 residues long. Germline values: CDR1 KGHSH, CDR2 LQKENI. The DNA of the CDR3 is TGTGCCAGCTCACAACTGACAGGGGGCGATACTAACACCGGGGAGCTGTTTTTT. The encoded protein is CASSQLTGGDTNTGELFF.